This entry concerns a single T cell receptor (beta chain). Its antigen remains unknown. This sample was taken from a study of vaccination effects on CD4 cells after COVID-19. The germline V and J ends were trimmed by 4 bases and 4 bases, with 2 bases remaining between them. CDR1 is MNHEY, CDR2 SVGAGI, per germline. The CDR3 contains 11 residues. The assay was immunoSEQ multiplex PCR, and TCRdb's table has in-frame clones only and misses some. The sample lists approximately 70,000 clones, approximately 82% seen once, with 0.95% to 1.5% in the top ten. Study-wide points: Long after vaccination, the clones induced by infection and by vaccine shrank markedly in size.

Expansion with viral peptide pools was applied to antigen-specific CD4+ T cells by the ViraFEST assay prior to sequencing. The culture ran for about 11 days, and then CD4+ T cells were isolated. Participants were given two doses of BNT162b2 or mRNA-1273 vaccine. A density of roughly 2 million PBMC per well was used; these cells were cultured with around 10 IU/ml IL-2 and roughly 9.2 ug/ml peptides. The V and J genes are TRBV6-5 and TRBJ2-1; D is ambiguous. The TCR was taken from a human donor who received a COVID-19 vaccine. Sequenced material: CD4+ T cells from PBMCs cultured with HCoV-229E spike peptides, taken after COVID-19 vaccination. CDR3 protein: CASSFYNEQFF. For the CDR3, the DNA is TGTGCCAGCAGTTTTTACAATGAGCAGTTCTTC.